The TCR beta chain described here comes from a study of shared clonotypes between healthy human individuals. Study summary: CD8 memory received one plate per donor, CD8 naive two, CD4 memory three and CD4 naive three.

Every one of the donors was a Caucasian adult that lived in Nashville, Tennessee. A split of CD4+ cells into CD45RA+ naive and CD45RA-negative memory subsets was performed. This CDR3 is 15 amino acids long. Germline V lookup: CDR1 MDHEN, CDR2 SYDVKM. V gave up 9 bases and J gave up 0 bases, with 12 bases separating them. The authors' processing: Owing to the provision of junction-only sequences devoid of quality scores by immunoSEQ, filtering differed. The method was immunoSEQ multiplex PCR; TCRdb's version includes in-frame clones alone and lacks a portion of them. Clone size and V and J calls were adopted from that table, with D and trimming inferred from the DNA. The repertoire holds about 660,000 clones, with roughly 70% as singletons.

This clonotype was obtained from a woman in her twenties or thirties in good health. The genes are TRBV28 and TRBJ2-6; no definite D call. Sequenced sample: memory CD4+ T cells sorted from blood. Specified subset: CD45RA-negative fraction. The CDR3 is CASQAHHSGANVLTF. The CDR3 nucleotides read TGTGCCAGTCAGGCCCACCACTCTGGGGCCAACGTCCTGACTTTC.